This T cell receptor beta chain derives from a study of T-cell memory formation after mild COVID-19. Whole-study findings and limits: Balance between CD4 and CD8 was seen in clones contracting day 15 to 85, and a CD4+ lean was seen in later expanders. The authors did not confirm SARS-CoV-2 specificity of second-wave clones peaking day 37.

UMIs and sample barcodes were carried by the TCR alpha and TCR beta cDNA libraries that 5'RACE produced using constant-segment primers. TCRdb used MiXCR to reprocess the 5' RACE reads, holding one entry per CDR3 protein. This sample has about 420,000 distinct CDR3 sequences; roughly a quarter occur once, and the top ten carry 10% to 15%. Turning to this clonotype: The antigen is undetermined.

Germline V CDR1 and CDR2: MGHDK, SYGVNS. This CDR3 contains 15 residues. V lost 1 base and J lost 2, with 9 bases in between. The source of this sequence is an adult woman who had mild COVID-19 (a few samples of this study predate the infection). Cell type and time point are not known. This rearrangement joins TRBV25-1 to TRBJ1-3, with D uncertain. Sample: PBMCs or a T cell subset sorted from them (not recorded which). The CDR3 region has the DNA TGTGCCAGCAGTGAATTCGGGGTGGCTGGAAACACCATATATTTT. Its translation is CASSEFGVAGNTIYF. Using reference TRBV25-1 and TRBJ1-3 for the parts outside the CDR3, the full variable domain is EADIYQTPRYLVIGTGKKITLECSQTMGHDKMYWYQQDPGMELHLIHYSYGVNSTEKGDLSSESTVSRIRTEHFPLTLESARPSHTSQYLCASSEFGVAGNTIYFGEGSWLTVV.